The 9 T cell receptor beta chains reported below all come from one sample, sequenced in a study of T cell responses to AZD1222 COVID-19 vaccine. Assay: immunoSEQ multiplex PCR; the TCRdb copy retains only in-frame clones and omits some. Here the sample spans around 120,000 clones, over 80% being singletons. The sample in question was peripheral blood, obtained on day 0 of AZD1222 vaccination. The receptors shown here come from an adult in good health.

The chain links TRBV28 to TRBJ2-3; D is undetermined. The germline V gene encodes CDR1 MDHEN and CDR2 SYDVKM. The length of the CDR3 is 11 residues. V was cut by 3 bases and J by 2 bases, with 0 bases left in between. The CDR3 spells CASSFTDTQYF. The CDR3 DNA reads TGTGCCAGCAGTTTCACAGATACGCAGTATTTT.

This clone was seen more than once but under ten times. The chain employs TRBV7-2 and TRBJ1-3; no definite D call. Germline CDR1 and CDR2: SGHTA and FQGNSA. CDR3 size: 15 residues. Trimming stripped 5 bases from V and 0 bases from J, with 11 bases between. CDR3 region: CASSPYMNSGNTIYF. The CDR3 nucleotides read TGTGCCAGCAGCCCATACATGAACTCTGGAAACACCATATATTTT.

The chain joins TRBV7-2 to TRBJ2-5, with 7 bases matching TRBD2. This CDR3 comprises 17 residues. After removal of 1 base from V and 0 bases from J, the junction contained 8 bases not matched to a gene. Germline CDR1 and CDR2: SGHTA and FQGNSA. In DNA form, the CDR3 reads TGTGCCAGCAGCTTAGTTTGGGGCGGGGGATACCAAGAGACCCAGTACTTC. This encodes CASSLVWGGGYQETQYF.

This chain uses TRBV7-6 with TRBJ1-1, with 10 nucleotides matching TRBD1. The CDR3 contains 16 residues. Germline V gives CDR1 SGHVS, CDR2 FNYEAQ. V lost 0 bases and J lost 5; bases outside the gene matches: 6. The CDR3 sequence is CASSLAPRQGATEAFF. CDR3 nucleotide sequence: TGTGCCAGCAGCTTAGCGCCGAGACAGGGGGCGACTGAAGCTTTCTTT.

The chain recombines TRBV27 with TRBJ2-1, with TRBD1 as a possible D gene (5 bases). There are 13 residues in the CDR3. Germline loops: CDR1 MNHEY, CDR2 SMNVEV (reference sequence). With 0 bases removed from V and 5 bases from J, the gap between germline ends came to 5 bases. CDR3 protein: CASSLSGDNEQFF. The CDR3 nucleotides are TGTGCCAGCAGTTTATCAGGGGACAATGAGCAGTTCTTC.

The chain links TRBV6-2 or TRBV6-3 to TRBJ2-1; 16 positions agree with TRBD2. The CDR3 is 19 residues long. Germline CDR1 MNHEY, CDR2 SVGEGT. V lost 4 bases, J lost 4 bases, and 10 bases stayed unmatched. DNA of the CDR3: TGTGCCAGCAGTTCCCTTCGGGGGACTAGCGGGAGGGGGTACAATGAGCAGTTCTTC. This sequence encodes CASSSLRGTSGRGYNEQFF.

The J gene is TRBJ1-1, the V gene TRBV5-4; D is ambiguous. The V gene lost 3 bases and the J gene lost 6 bases, with 15 bases spanning the gap. This CDR3 spans 14 amino acids. The germline CDR1 and CDR2 sequences are SGHNT and YYREEE (reference sequence). For the CDR3, the DNA is TGTGCCAGCAGCTCCCCGACGGGTCGCGCTGAAGCTTTCTTT. As protein: CASSSPTGRAEAFF. The full variable domain, in which reference TRBV5-4 and TRBJ1-1 provide the parts outside the CDR3, is ETGVTQSPTHLIKTRGQQVTLRCSSQSGHNTVSWYQQALGQGPQFIFQYYREEENGRGNFPPRFSGLQFPNYSSELNVNALELDDSALYLCASSSPTGRAEAFFGQGTRLTVV.

V gene TRBV4-3 combines with J gene TRBJ1-1; TRBD1 is a possible D gene (5 bases). Germline V gene data show CDR1 as LGHNA and CDR2 as YSLEER. CDR3 length: 19 residues. Trimming pared 0 bases from V and 1 base from J, leaving 21 bases between. CDR3 sequence reads: CASSQDSGQGSSWNTEAFF. The CDR3 DNA follows: TGCGCCAGCAGCCAAGATTCGGGGCAGGGTAGCTCTTGGAACACTGAAGCTTTCTTT.

The chain is built from TRBV5-5 and TRBJ1-5, with D tentatively TRBD1 (5 bases). Germline values: CDR1 SGHKS, CDR2 YYEKEE (reference sequence). Trimming pared 4 bases from V and 5 bases from J, leaving 19 bases between. The CDR3 has 16 amino acids. The CDR3, as DNA: TGTGCCAGCAGCCCGGGGGTAAGGAGCGGCCATCAGCCCCAGCATTTT. Its translation is CASSPGVRSGHQPQHF.